Listed below are T cell receptor beta chains from one sample, sequenced in a study of T cell repertoires in cytomegalovirus infection. TCRdb called the reads again in MiXCR, with one record for every CDR3 protein. This sample has fewer than 700,000 distinct CDR3 sequences, with 24% found just once. The sequenced sample was CD8+ T cells from PBMCs. These TCRs come from a human donor in good health (CMV status not recorded). Some clones in this sample may be carry-over from other donors' samples. The CDR3 runs from the conserved cysteine through the conserved F or W. Fields, in order: CDR3 protein, CDR3 DNA, V gene, CDR3 length, J gene, clone size, D gene. D genes are given only for firm matches. Clone size, where shown, is once, few, many, or a class for clones that have expanded.

CASTTAVLKNIQYF,TGTGCCAGTACCACAGCCGTCCTCAAAAACATTCAGTACTTC,TRBV6-2/TRBV6-3,14,TRBJ2-4,.,.
CSASQGSNSTLHF,TGCAGTGCTAGTCAGGGATCTAATTCAACCCTCCACTTT,TRBV20-1,13,TRBJ1-6,once,.
CAISDRVGQETQYF,TGTGCCATCAGTGACAGGGTAGGACAAGAGACCCAGTACTTC,TRBV10-3,14,TRBJ2-5,few,.
CASSQGVPQGSSPLHF,TGTGCCAGCAGCCAAGGGGTCCCACAGGGTTCTTCACCCCTCCACTTT,TRBV14,16,TRBJ1-6,few,.
CASRDQGSTEAFF,TGCGCCAGCAGGGATCAGGGGAGCACTGAAGCTTTCTTT,TRBV5-1,13,TRBJ1-1,few,.
CSAREDLAEFTDTQYF,TGCAGTGCTAGAGAAGACCTAGCGGAGTTCACAGATACGCAGTATTTT,TRBV20-1,16,TRBJ2-3,.,TRBD2
CATVDLNTEAFF,TGTGCCACCGTTGACCTGAACACTGAAGCTTTCTTT,TRBV14,12,TRBJ1-1,few,.
CASSTGGRGRTDTQYF,TGTGCCAGCAGCACGGGCGGGCGGGGTCGCACAGATACGCAGTATTTT,TRBV9,16,TRBJ2-3,few,.
CASSLTAPSGGFPTDTQYF,TGTGCCAGCAGCTTAACGGCCCCTAGCGGGGGGTTCCCCACAGATACGCAGTATTTT,TRBV7-3,19,TRBJ2-3,.,TRBD2
CSATSQETQYF,TGCAGCGCTACATCACAAGAGACCCAGTACTTC,TRBV29-1,11,TRBJ2-5,.,.
CASNSRGHTDTQYF,TGTGCCAGCAACTCGCGGGGACACACAGATACGCAGTATTTT,TRBV12-3/TRBV12-4,14,TRBJ2-3,many,.
CASSPRQGANTEAFF,TGTGCCAGCAGCCCTAGACAGGGGGCGAACACTGAAGCTTTCTTT,TRBV7-2,15,TRBJ1-1,many,TRBD1
CASSLAWATDTQYF,TGTGCCAGCAGCTTAGCATGGGCCACAGATACGCAGTATTTT,TRBV7-6,14,TRBJ2-3,many,.
CASSQDELAGVPYNEQFF,TGTGCCAGCAGCCAAGATGAACTAGCGGGGGTCCCCTACAATGAGCAGTTCTTC,TRBV4-2,18,TRBJ2-1,few,TRBD2
CASRQKAGAYNEQFF,TGTGCCAGCAGACAAAAAGCGGGGGCCTACAATGAGCAGTTCTTC,TRBV12-3/TRBV12-4,15,TRBJ2-1,few,TRBD2
CASSKRQGAYETQYF,TGTGCCAGCAGCAAAAGACAGGGGGCTTACGAGACCCAGTACTTC,TRBV7-2,15,TRBJ2-5,many,TRBD1
CASSRTLSNQPQHF,TGTGCCAGCAGTAGGACACTTAGCAATCAGCCCCAGCATTTT,TRBV6-1,14,TRBJ1-5,many,.
CASSLIVVRGVMDGYTF,TGTGCCAGCAGCTTAATCGTCGTCAGGGGAGTCATGGATGGCTACACCTTC,TRBV7-9,17,TRBJ1-2,few,.
CASSSYRGSNTEAFF,TGTGCCAGCAGTTCTTACAGGGGGTCGAACACTGAAGCTTTCTTT,TRBV6-5,15,TRBJ1-1,few,TRBD1
CASSSENQGWPETQYF,TGTGCCAGCAGCTCGGAAAACCAGGGATGGCCAGAGACCCAGTACTTC,TRBV7-2,16,TRBJ2-5,.,.
CSAENREIRETQYF,TGCAGTGCAGAAAACAGGGAAATTAGGGAGACCCAGTACTTC,TRBV20-1,14,TRBJ2-5,.,.
CASSFLRTGIYNEQFF,TGTGCCAGCAGCTTTTTGCGGACAGGCATATACAATGAGCAGTTCTTC,TRBV7-2,16,TRBJ2-1,many,TRBD1
CSARLLSGDHPTGELFF,TGCAGTGCTAGGTTACTATCAGGGGACCACCCCACCGGGGAGCTGTTTTTT,TRBV20-1,17,TRBJ2-2,.,.